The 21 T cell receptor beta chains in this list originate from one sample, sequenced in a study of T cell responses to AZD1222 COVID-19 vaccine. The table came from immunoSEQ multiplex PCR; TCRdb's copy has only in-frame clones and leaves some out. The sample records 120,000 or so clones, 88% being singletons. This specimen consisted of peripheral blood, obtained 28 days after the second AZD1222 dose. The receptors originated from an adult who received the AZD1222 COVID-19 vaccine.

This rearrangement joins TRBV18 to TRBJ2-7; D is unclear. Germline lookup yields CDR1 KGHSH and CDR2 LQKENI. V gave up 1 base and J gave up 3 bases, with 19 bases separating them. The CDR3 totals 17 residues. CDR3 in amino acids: CASSPLPPRSRYYEQYF. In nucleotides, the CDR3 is TGTGCCAGCTCACCACTCCCCCCCAGATCCCGATACTACGAGCAGTACTTC.

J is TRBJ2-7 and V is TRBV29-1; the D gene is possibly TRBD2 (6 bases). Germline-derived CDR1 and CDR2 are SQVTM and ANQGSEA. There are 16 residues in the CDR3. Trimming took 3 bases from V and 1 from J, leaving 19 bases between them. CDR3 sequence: CSVDGSLGGTSYEQYF. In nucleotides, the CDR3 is TGCAGCGTTGATGGTTCCCTTGGCGGGACGTCCTACGAGCAGTACTTC.

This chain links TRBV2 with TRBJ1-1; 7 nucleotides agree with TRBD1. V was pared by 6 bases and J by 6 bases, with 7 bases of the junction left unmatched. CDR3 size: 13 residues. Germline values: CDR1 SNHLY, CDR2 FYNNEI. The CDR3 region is CASSRQGSSEAFF. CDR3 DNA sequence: TGTGCCAGCAGCAGACAGGGAAGCTCTGAAGCTTTCTTT.

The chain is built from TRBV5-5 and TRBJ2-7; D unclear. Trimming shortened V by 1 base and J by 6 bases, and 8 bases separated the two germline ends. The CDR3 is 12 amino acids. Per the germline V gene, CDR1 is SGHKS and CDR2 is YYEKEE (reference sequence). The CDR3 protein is CASSLLPGEQYF. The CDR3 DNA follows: TGTGCCAGCAGCTTGCTGCCGGGCGAGCAGTACTTC.

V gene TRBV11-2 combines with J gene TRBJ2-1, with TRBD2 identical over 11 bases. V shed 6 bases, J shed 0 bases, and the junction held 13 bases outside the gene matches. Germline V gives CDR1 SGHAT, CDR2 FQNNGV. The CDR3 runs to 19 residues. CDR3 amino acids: CASSPGIAGGPFSYNEQFF. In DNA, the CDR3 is TGTGCCAGCAGTCCCGGAATAGCGGGGGGGCCCTTCTCCTACAATGAGCAGTTCTTC.

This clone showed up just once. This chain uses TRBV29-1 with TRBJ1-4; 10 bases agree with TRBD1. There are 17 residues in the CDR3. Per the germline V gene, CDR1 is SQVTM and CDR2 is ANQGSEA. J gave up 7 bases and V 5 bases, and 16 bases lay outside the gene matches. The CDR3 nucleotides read TGCAGCGTTTTATCCGGGACAGGGGCCTTTTCAAGTGAAAAACTGTTTTTT. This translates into CSVLSGTGAFSSEKLFF.

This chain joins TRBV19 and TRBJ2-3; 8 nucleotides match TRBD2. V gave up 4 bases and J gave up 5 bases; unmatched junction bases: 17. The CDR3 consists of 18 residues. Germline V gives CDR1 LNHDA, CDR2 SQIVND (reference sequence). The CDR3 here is CASSNRGGIAGFQDTQYF. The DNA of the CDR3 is TGTGCCAGTAGTAATCGGGGTGGAATAGCGGGATTCCAAGATACGCAGTATTTT.

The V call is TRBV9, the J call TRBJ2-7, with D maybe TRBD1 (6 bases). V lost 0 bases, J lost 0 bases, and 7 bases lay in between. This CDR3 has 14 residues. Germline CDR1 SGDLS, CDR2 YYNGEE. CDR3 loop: CASSVGTDSYEQYF. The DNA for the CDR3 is TGTGCCAGCAGCGTAGGGACAGACTCCTACGAGCAGTACTTC.

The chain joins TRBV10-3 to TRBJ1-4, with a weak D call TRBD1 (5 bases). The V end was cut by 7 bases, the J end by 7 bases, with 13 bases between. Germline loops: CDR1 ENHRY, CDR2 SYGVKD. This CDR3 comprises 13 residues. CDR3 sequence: CAIKPTEGEKLFF. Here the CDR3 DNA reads TGTGCCATCAAACCGACAGAGGGTGAAAAACTGTTTTTT.

CDR3 sequence: CASSLGTTEQYF. Here the CDR3 DNA reads TGTGCCAGCAGCTTAGGGACAACCGAGCAGTACTTC. The chain links TRBV7-9 to TRBJ2-7, with D possibly matching TRBD1 (5 bases). There are 12 residues in the CDR3. V lost 1 base, J lost 6 bases, and 7 bases lay in between. From germline, CDR1 is SEHNR and CDR2 FQNEAQ (reference sequence).

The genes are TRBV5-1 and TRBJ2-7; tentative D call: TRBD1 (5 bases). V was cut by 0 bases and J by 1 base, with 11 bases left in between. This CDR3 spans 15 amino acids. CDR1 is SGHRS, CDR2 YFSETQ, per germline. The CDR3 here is CASSLGQGVSYEQYF. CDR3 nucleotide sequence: TGCGCCAGCAGCTTGGGGCAGGGCGTTTCCTACGAGCAGTACTTC.

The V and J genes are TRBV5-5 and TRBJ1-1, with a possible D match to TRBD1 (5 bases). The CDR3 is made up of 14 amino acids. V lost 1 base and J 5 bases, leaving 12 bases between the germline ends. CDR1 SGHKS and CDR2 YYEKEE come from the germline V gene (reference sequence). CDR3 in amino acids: CASSLTGGGTEAFF. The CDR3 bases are TGTGCCAGCAGCTTGACGGGTGGGGGGACTGAAGCTTTCTTT. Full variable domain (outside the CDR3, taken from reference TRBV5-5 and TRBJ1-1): DAGVTQSPTHLIKTRGQQVTLRCSPISGHKSVSWYQQVLGQGPQFIFQYYEKEERGRGNFPDRFSARQFPNYSSELNVNALLLGDSALYLCASSLTGGGTEAFFGQGTRLTVV.

CDR3 region: CASVGARNSPLHF. The CDR3 nucleotides are TGTGCCAGCGTGGGGGCGCGGAATTCACCCCTCCACTTT. The V call is TRBV2, the J call TRBJ1-6; weak D call: TRBD1 (6 bases). The CDR3 is 13 amino acids. Trimming shortened V by 8 bases and J by 7 bases, and 12 bases separated the two germline ends. Germline CDR1 SNHLY, CDR2 FYNNEI.

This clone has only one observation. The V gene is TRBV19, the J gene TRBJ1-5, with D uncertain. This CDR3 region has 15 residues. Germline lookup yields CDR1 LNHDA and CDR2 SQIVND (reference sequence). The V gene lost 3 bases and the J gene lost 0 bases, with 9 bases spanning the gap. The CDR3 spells CASSIAENSNQPQHF. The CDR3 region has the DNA TGTGCCAGTAGTATCGCAGAAAATAGCAATCAGCCCCAGCATTTT. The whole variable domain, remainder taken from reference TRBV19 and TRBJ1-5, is DGGITQSPKYLFRKEGQNVTLSCEQNLNHDAMYWYRQDPGQGLRLIYYSQIVNDFQKGDIAEGYSVSREKKESFPLTVTSAQKNPTAFYLCASSIAENSNQPQHFGDGTRLSIL.

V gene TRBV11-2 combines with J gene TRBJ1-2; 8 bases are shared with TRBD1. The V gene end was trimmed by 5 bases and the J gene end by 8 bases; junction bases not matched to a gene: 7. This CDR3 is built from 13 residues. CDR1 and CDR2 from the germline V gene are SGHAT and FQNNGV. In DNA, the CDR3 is TGTGCCAGCAGCCTTTCAGGGGGCCGAGGCTACACCTTC. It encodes CASSLSGGRGYTF.

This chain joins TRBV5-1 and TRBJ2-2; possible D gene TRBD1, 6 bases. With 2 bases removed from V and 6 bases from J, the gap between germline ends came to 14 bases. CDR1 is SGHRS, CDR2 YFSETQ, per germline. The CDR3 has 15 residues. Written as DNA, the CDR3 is TGCGCCAGCAGCTTACGACAGGATGTAGCCGGGGAGCTGTTTTTT. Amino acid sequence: CASSLRQDVAGELFF.

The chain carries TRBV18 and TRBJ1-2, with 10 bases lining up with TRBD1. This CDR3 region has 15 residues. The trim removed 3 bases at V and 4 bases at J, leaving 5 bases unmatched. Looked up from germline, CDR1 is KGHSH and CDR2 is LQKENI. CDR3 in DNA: TGTGCCAGCTCACCCGGGACAGGGGCGGGCTATGGCTACACCTTC. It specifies CASSPGTGAGYGYTF.

The CDR3 DNA is TGTGCCAGCGGCGGACAGAAAGAGACCCAGTACTTC. It specifies CASGGQKETQYF. This sequence joins TRBV13 and TRBJ2-5, with D possibly being TRBD1 (6 bases). The CDR3 contains 12 residues. V was clipped by 8 bases and J by 3 bases, with 10 bases between them. CDR1 and CDR2 (germline): PRHDT, FYEKMQ (reference sequence). Using reference TRBV13 and TRBJ2-5 for the parts outside the CDR3, the full variable domain is AAGVIQSPRHLIKEKRETATLKCYPIPRHDTVYWYQQGPGQDPQFLISFYEKMQSDKGSIPDRFSAQQFSDYHSELNMSSLELGDSALYFCASGGQKETQYFGPGTRLLVL.

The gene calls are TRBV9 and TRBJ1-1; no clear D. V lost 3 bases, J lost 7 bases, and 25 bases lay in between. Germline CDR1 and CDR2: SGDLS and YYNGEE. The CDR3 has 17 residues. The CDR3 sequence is CASSAAVAPVLGSEAFF. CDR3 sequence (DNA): TGTGCCAGCAGCGCAGCTGTAGCCCCGGTCCTTGGGAGTGAAGCTTTCTTT.

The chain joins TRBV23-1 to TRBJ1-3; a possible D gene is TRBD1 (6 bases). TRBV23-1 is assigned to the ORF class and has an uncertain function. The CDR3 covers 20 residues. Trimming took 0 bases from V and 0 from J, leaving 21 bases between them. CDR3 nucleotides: TGCGCCAGCAGTCAATCTTTCCGCGCGGGGGGCAGCCGCTCTGGAAACACCATATATTTT. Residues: CASSQSFRAGGSRSGNTIYF.

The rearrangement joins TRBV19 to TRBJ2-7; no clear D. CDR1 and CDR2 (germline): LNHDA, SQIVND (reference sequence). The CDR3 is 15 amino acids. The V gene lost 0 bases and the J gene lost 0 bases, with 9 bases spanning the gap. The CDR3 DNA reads TGTGCCAGTAGTATAGAGCACTGGAGCTCCTACGAGCAGTACTTC. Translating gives CASSIEHWSSYEQYF.